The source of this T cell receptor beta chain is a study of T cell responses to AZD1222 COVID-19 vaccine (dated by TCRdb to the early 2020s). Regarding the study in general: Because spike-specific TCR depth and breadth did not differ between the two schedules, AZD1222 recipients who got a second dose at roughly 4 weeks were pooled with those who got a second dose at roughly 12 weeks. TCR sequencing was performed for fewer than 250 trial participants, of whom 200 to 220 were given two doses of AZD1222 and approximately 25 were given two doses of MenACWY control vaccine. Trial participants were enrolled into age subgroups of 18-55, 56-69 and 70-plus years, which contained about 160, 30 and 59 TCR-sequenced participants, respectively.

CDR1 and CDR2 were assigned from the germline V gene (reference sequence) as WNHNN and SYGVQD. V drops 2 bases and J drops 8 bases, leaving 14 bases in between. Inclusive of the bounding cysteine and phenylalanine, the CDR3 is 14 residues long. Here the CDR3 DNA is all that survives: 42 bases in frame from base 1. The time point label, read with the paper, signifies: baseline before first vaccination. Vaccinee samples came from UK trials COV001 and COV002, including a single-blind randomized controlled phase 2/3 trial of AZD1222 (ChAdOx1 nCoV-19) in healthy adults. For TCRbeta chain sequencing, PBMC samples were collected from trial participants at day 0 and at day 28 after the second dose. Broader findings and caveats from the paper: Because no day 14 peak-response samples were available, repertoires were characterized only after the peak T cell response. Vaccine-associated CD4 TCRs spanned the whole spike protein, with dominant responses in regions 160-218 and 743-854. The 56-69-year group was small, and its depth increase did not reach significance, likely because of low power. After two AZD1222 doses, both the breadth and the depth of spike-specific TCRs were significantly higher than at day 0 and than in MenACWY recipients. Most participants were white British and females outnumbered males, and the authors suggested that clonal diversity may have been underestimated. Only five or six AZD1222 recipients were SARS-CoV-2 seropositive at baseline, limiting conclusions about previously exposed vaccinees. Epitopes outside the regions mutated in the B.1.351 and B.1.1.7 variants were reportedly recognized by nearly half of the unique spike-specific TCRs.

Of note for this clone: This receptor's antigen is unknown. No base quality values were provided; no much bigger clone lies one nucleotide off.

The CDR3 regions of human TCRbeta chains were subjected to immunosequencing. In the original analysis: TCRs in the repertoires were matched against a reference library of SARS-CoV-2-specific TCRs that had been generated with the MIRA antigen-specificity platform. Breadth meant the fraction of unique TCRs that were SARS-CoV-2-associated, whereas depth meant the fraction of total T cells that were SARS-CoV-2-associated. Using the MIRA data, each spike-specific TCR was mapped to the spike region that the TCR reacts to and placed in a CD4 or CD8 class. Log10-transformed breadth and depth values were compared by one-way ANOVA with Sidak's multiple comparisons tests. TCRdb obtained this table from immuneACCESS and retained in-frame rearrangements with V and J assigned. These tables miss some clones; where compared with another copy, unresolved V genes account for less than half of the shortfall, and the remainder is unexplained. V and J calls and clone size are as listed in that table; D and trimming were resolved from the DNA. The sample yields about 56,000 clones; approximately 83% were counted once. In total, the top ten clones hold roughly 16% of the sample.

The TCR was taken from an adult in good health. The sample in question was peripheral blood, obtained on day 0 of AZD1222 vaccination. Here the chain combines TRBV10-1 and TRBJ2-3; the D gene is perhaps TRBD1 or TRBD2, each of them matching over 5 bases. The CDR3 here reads CASSEGTEPGTQYF. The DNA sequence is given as TGCGCCAGCAGTGAGGGGACGGAGCCCGGTACGCAGTATTTT.